The TCR beta chain under discussion was sequenced for a study of blood T cell repertoires in COVID-19. Study details: T cells, B-cell-depleted T cells, or PBMCs provided the cDNA or gDNA that served as material.

The Seattle site enrolled patients during active infection and followed them longitudinally. This CDR3 comprises 15 residues. V lost 3 bases, J lost 8 bases, and 13 bases lay in between. Germline V gene data show CDR1 as KGHDR and CDR2 as SFDVKD. In the source study's methods: Amplified reference gene primers provided the basis for estimating nucleated cell counts. Generated by immunoSEQ multiplex PCR, the TCRdb table keeps only in-frame clones and is missing some. V and J calls and clone size come straight from that table; D and trimming were deduced from the DNA. Of hundreds of thousands of clones in the sample, more than 80% were seen once.

The TCR comes from a woman in her twenties or thirties with COVID-19, enrolled during active disease. Material: peripheral blood. The chain is built from TRBV24-1 and TRBJ1-6; D may be TRBD1 (5 bases). CDR3 sequence reads: CATSDNLRDYSPLHF. The CDR3 DNA sequence: TGTGCCACCAGTGATAATTTGCGGGACTATTCACCCCTCCACTTT.